Described below is a single TCR beta chain sequence and its context. The antigen remains undetermined. These data are taken from a study of graft-versus-host responses after intestinal transplantation. Study as a whole: Recipients received multivisceral, liver-intestinal, or isolated intestinal transplants. Each recipient received anti-thymocyte globulin induction, then tacrolimus and steroids for two to three years. Findings of the study overall: Graft-versus-host to host-versus-graft clonal ratios in allografts were high in patients with graft-donor T cell macrochimerism. Peak levels of circulating GvH clones tracked with early post-transplant HvG declines.

Sequencing was performed with immunoSEQ multiplex PCR; in TCRdb, only in-frame clones are kept and a portion is missing. Of almost 70,000 clones listed, about nine tenths were seen once; the top ten hold roughly 6.3%. The specimen was bone marrow, collected around 720 days after intestinal transplantation. The TCR was taken from a human patient who received an intestinal transplant, so some T cells may come from the graft donor.

This CDR3 reads CASSFAVGGTGSYNEQFF. The DNA for the CDR3 is TGCGCCAGCAGCTTCGCGGTCGGGGGGACAGGGTCCTACAATGAGCAGTTCTTC. The chain has TRBV5-1 and TRBJ2-1, with 9 bases fitting TRBD1. J lost 1 base, V lost 2 bases, and 10 bases had no gene match. This CDR3 contains 18 residues. From germline, CDR1 is SGHRS and CDR2 YFSETQ.